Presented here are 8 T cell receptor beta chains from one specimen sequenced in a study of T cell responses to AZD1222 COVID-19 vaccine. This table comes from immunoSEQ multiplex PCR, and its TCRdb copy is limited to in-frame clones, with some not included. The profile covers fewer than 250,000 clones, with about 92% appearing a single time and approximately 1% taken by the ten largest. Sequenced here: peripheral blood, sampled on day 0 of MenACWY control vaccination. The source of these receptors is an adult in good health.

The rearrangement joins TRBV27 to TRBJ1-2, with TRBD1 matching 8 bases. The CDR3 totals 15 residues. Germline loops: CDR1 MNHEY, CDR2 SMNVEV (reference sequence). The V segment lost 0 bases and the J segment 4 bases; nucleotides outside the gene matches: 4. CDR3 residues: CASSLSPQGAYGYTF. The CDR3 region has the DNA TGTGCCAGCAGTTTATCGCCCCAGGGGGCCTATGGCTACACCTTC.

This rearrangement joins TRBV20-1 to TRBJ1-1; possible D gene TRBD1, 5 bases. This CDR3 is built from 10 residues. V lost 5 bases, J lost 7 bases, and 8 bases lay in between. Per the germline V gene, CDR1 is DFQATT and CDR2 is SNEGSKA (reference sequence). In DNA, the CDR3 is TGCAGTGCTGGCACAGGTGAAGCTTTCTTT. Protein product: CSAGTGEAFF.

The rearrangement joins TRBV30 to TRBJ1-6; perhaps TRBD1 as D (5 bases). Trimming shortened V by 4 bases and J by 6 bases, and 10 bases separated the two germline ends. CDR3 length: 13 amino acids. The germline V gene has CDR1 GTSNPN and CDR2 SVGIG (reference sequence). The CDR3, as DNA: TGTGCCTGGAAGACAGTGAGTAATTCACCCCTCCACTTT. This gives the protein CAWKTVSNSPLHF.

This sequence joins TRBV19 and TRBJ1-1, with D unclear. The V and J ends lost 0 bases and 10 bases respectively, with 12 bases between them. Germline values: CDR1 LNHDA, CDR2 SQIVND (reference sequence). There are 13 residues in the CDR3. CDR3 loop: CASSIERAPIAFF. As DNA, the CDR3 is TGTGCCAGTAGTATAGAGAGGGCTCCGATAGCTTTCTTT.

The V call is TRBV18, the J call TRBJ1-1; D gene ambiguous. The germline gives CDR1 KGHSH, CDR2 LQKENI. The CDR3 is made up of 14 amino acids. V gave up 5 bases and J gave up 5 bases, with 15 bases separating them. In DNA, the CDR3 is TGTGCCAGCTCAGCTACGTCTCGAGGGACTGAAGCTTTCTTT. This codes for CASSATSRGTEAFF.

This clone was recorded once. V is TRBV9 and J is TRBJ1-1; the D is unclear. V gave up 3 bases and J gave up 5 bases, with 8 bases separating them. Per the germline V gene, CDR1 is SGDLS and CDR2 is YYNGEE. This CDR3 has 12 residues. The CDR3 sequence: CASSGGGTEAFF. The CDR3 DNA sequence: TGTGCCAGCAGCGGGGGAGGGACTGAAGCTTTCTTT.

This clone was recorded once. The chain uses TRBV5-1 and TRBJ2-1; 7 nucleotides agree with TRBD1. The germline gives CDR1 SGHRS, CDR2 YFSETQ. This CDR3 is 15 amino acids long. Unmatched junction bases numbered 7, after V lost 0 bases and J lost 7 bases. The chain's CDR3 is CASSLGAGGWNEQFF. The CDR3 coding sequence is TGCGCCAGCAGCTTGGGTGCAGGGGGATGGAATGAGCAGTTCTTC.

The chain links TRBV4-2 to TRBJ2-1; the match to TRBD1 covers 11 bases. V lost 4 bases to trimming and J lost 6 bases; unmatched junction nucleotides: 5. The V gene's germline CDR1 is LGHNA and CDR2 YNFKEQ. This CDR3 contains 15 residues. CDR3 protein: CASSPRDRGSNEQFF. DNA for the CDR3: TGTGCCAGCAGCCCCCGGGACAGGGGGTCCAATGAGCAGTTCTTC.